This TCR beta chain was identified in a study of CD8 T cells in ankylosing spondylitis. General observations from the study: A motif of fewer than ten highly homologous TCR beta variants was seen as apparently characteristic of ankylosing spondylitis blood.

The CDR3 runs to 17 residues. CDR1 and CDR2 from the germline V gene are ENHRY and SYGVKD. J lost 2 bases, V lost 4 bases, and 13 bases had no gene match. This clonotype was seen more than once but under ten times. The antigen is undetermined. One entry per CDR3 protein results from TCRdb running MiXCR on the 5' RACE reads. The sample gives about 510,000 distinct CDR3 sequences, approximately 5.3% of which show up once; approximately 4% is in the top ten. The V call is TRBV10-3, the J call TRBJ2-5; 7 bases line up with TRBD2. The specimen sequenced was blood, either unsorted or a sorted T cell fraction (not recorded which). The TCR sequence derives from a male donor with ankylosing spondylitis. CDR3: CAISGRGGERTQETQYF. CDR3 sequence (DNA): TGTGCCATCAGTGGTAGGGGAGGGGAACGAACTCAAGAGACCCAGTACTTC.